This entry lists 5 T cell receptor beta chains sequenced from one sample in a study of shared clonotypes between healthy human individuals. Clones were read by immunoSEQ multiplex PCR, and TCRdb kept only the in-frame ones, dropping some. This sample has about 1 million clones, with about 80% found just once. The sequenced material came from memory CD4+ T cells sorted from blood. Subset described: CD45RA-negative fraction. The receptors originated from a young man in good health.

This chain connects TRBV7-2 to TRBJ2-5; 8 nucleotides line up with TRBD2. Germline values: CDR1 SGHTA, CDR2 FQGNSA. The CDR3 has 15 amino acids. V shed 6 bases, J shed 5 bases, and the junction held 11 bases outside the gene matches. The CDR3 nucleotides are TGTGCCAGCAGATCTGCCAGCGGGAGACTGGAGACCCAGTACTTC. Amino acids: CASRSASGRLETQYF.

V and J are TRBV18 and TRBJ2-7; 9 bases are a match to TRBD1. Germline V CDR1 and CDR2: KGHSH, LQKENI. Unmatched junction bases numbered 4, after V lost 4 bases and J lost 6 bases. CDR3 size: 13 residues. CDR3 nucleotides: TGTGCCAGCTCACAGGGACAGGGACGCGAGCAGTACTTC. Translating it yields CASSQGQGREQYF.

V usage is TRBV10-3 and J usage is TRBJ2-3; no firm D call. The CDR3 covers 14 residues. V dropped 3 bases and J dropped 1 base, with 8 bases sitting between them. Per the germline V gene, CDR1 is ENHRY and CDR2 is SYGVKD. CDR3 region: CAISEGLGTDTQYF. In nucleotides, the CDR3 is TGTGCCATCAGTGAAGGGTTGGGCACAGATACGCAGTATTTT.

In the case of this clone: Other DNA sequences in the sample encode the same CDR3. The chain recombines TRBV5-1 with TRBJ2-1; 12 bases map to TRBD2. CDR1 is SGHRS and CDR2 is YFSETQ in the germline V gene. With 0 bases clipped from V and 7 bases from J, the junction kept 5 bases outside the gene matches. The CDR3 consists of 16 residues. The DNA for the CDR3 is TGCGCCAGCAGCTTGGGGGCTAGCGGGAGGGGAAATGAGCAGTTCTTC. Amino acid sequence: CASSLGASGRGNEQFF.

A single count supports this clone. The J gene is TRBJ2-7, the V gene TRBV6-5; D unresolved. Trimming shortened V by 6 bases and J by 6 bases, and 9 bases separated the two germline ends. Germline V gene data show CDR1 as MNHEY and CDR2 as SVGAGI. This CDR3 contains 11 residues. The DNA of the CDR3 is TGTGCCAGCAGGGACCGGCTCGAGCAGTACTTC. Protein sequence: CASRDRLEQYF.